The rows below give T cell receptor beta chains drawn from one sample of a study of post-analysis software for immune sequencing data. One entry per CDR3 protein results from TCRdb running MiXCR on the PCR reads. Of under 200,000 distinct CDR3 sequences in the sample, approximately 28% are singletons; the top ten hold approximately 3%. Sequencing was carried out using blood. The origin of the receptors is a girl aged 2-17 years with multiple sclerosis. Both conserved end residues are trimmed from each CDR3. Fields, in order: clone size, D gene, J gene, V gene, CDR3 protein. A D gene is named only where the DNA matches it firmly. Clone size is given for some rows only: seen once, a few or many times, or a class if the clone is expanded.

>many|NA|TRBJ1-6|TRBV5-1
ASSPVSAGDNSPLH
>NA|NA|TRBJ2-7|TRBV30
AWGPWRGSYEQY
>many|NA|TRBJ1-1|TRBV5-1
ASSPTGLENTEAF
>many|TRBD1|TRBJ2-3|TRBV5-1
ASSLAGTGVTDTQY
>many|NA|TRBJ2-4|TRBV10-3
ATGTALAKNIQY
>many|TRBD2|TRBJ2-1|TRBV7-6
ASSSGGRESGYEQF
>NA|NA|TRBJ2-1|TRBV10-1
ASSESYEYEAYNEQF
>NA|NA|TRBJ2-1|TRBV2
ASGDHPSSYNEQF
>NA|TRBD1|TRBJ2-7|TRBV20-1
SARDRYTTYEQY
>many|NA|TRBJ1-1|TRBV2
ASSEGTGNTEAF
>many|NA|TRBJ1-2|TRBV7-2
ASSQTVNYGYT
>many|TRBD2|TRBJ2-1|TRBV14
ASSRQASSGSYNEQF
>few|NA|TRBJ1-2|TRBV28
ASSSLNHRVGGYGNT
>few|NA|TRBJ2-7|TRBV29-1
NVAGTSYEQY
>many|NA|TRBJ2-1|TRBV6-5
ASSQKGDRENNEQF
>NA|TRBD1|TRBJ2-1|TRBV20-1
SARDPGGNPHNEQF
>NA|NA|TRBJ1-2|TRBV3-1
ASTQAGILEGYT
>NA|NA|TRBJ1-2|TRBV20-1
SAGDRTNYGHT
>few|TRBD2|TRBJ2-2|TRBV20-1
SAKRGSTGELF
>few|TRBD1|TRBJ1-5|TRBV18
ASSPRTGVNQPQH
>many|TRBD2|TRBJ2-1|TRBV7-9
ASSYPGLAGVSSYNEQF
>NA|NA|TRBJ1-3|TRBV12-3/TRBV12-4
ASGPRGSGNTIY
>many|NA|TRBJ2-6|TRBV30
ASNTRRANVLT
>many|TRBD2|TRBJ2-7|TRBV7-9
ASSLLKRGVVYEQY
>many|NA|TRBJ2-5|TRBV7-2
ASSLRVREETQY
>few|NA|TRBJ1-1|TRBV20-1
SARGPNTEAF
>many|NA|TRBJ1-2|TRBV29-1
SAGLGNYGYT
>once|NA|TRBJ1-2|TRBV28
ASSLERAYYGYT
>many|NA|TRBJ1-2|TRBV5-6
ASSFVGYGYT
>NA|TRBD2|TRBJ2-7|TRBV27
ASSHGLAGGEQY
>NA|TRBD1|TRBJ1-5|TRBV7-9
ASSQGTGIGGNQPQH
>NA|NA|TRBJ1-5|TRBV10-3
AISRDGNQPQH
>few|TRBD2|TRBJ2-1|TRBV5-1
ASSLSLAGGPEQF
>few|NA|TRBJ1-2|TRBV20-1
SARDPSRRVSRGYT
>few|NA|TRBJ2-7|TRBV5-1
ARSLWGLMNEQY
>many|TRBD1|TRBJ1-2|TRBV28
ASTLQGAYGYT
>few|NA|TRBJ1-4|TRBV3-1
ASSPSHEKLF
>many|TRBD2|TRBJ2-3|TRBV15
ATSRSLADTDTQY
>many|TRBD1|TRBJ1-5|TRBV6-1
ASSGQGGNQPQH
>many|TRBD2|TRBJ2-7|TRBV29-1
SAATSGSEQY
>many|TRBD1|TRBJ2-7|TRBV20-1
SATHPGQGSYEQY
>NA|NA|TRBJ1-5|TRBV18
ASSVEAYSNQPQH
>many|NA|TRBJ1-2|TRBV6-1
ASSEVETGGDGYT